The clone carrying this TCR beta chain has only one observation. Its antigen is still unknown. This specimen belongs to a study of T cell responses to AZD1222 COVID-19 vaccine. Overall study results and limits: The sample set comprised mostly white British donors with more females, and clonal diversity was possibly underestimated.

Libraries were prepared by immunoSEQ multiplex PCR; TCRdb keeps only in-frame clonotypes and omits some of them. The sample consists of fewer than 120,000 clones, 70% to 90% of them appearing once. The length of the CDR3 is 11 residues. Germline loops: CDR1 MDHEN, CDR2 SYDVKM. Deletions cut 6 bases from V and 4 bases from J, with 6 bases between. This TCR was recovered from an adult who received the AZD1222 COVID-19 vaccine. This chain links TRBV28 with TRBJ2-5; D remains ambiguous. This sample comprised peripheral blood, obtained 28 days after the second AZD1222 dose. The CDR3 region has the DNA TGTGCCAGCAGGGTAGGAGAGACCCAGTACTTC. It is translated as CASRVGETQYF.